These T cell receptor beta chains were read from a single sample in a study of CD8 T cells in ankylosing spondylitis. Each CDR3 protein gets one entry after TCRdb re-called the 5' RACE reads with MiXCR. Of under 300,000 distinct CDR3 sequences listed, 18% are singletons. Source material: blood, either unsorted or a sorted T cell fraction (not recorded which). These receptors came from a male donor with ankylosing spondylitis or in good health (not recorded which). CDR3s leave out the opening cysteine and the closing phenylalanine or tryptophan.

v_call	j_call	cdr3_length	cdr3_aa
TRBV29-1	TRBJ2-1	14	SVTLTGLSVHNEQF
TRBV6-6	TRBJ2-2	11	ASPDPNTGELF
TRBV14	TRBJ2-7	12	ASSQEYAPYEQY
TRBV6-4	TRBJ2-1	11	ASSDGVSSEQF
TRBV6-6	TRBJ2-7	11	ASSTTGAYEQY
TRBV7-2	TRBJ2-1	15	ASSSPRTGSSYNEQF
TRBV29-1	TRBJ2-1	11	SVLTGIYNEQF
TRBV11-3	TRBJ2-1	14	ASSPRDSAAYNEQF
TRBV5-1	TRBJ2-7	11	ASSLGFTYEQY
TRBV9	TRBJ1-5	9	ASSGYQPQH